Listed below are T cell receptor beta chains from one sample, sequenced in a study of OX40 agonist ivuxolimab in advanced cancers. Clones were read by immunoSEQ multiplex PCR, and TCRdb kept only the in-frame ones, dropping some. The sample lists 55,000 to 65,000 clones; roughly nine tenths were seen once. This specimen consisted of CD4+ or CD8+ T cells sorted from blood, obtained in a trial of the OX40 agonist ivuxolimab. The origin of the receptors is an adult with an advanced solid tumor such as melanoma, head and neck, liver or kidney cancer. The CDR3 runs from the conserved cysteine through the conserved F or W. D genes are given only for firm matches. Where a row states a size, it is once, few, many or the class of an expanded clone; other rows omit it.

d_gene | len | j_gene | v_gene | abundance | CDR3nt | CDR3aa
TRBD2 | 15 | TRBJ2-1 | TRBV5-8 | . | TGTGCCAGCAGGCTTAGGGGCAGCGGGAGGAATGAGCAGTTCTTC | CASRLRGSGRNEQFF
. | 18 | TRBJ2-5 | TRBV7-8 | few | TGTGCCAGCAGCTTCCAAATCCGACGGACCTCGACGCAAGAGACCCAGTACTTC | CASSFQIRRTSTQETQYF
. | 15 | TRBJ1-4 | TRBV28 | . | TGTGCCAGCAGTTTATCTCGTGGATCTAATGAAAAACTGTTTTTT | CASSLSRGSNEKLFF
TRBD2 | 15 | TRBJ2-7 | TRBV7-3 | . | TGTGCCAGCAGCTCGGGACTAGCGGGATTCTACGAGCAGTACTTC | CASSSGLAGFYEQYF
. | 12 | TRBJ1-5 | TRBV28 | . | TGTGCCAGCAGTTTCGGTTGGGAGCCCCAGCATTTT | CASSFGWEPQHF
. | 14 | TRBJ2-2 | TRBV7-2 | . | TGTGCCAGCACCCGTCCTTGGGGTTCCGGGGAGCTGTTTTTT | CASTRPWGSGELFF
TRBD2 | 16 | TRBJ2-1 | TRBV7-3 | . | TGTGCCAGCAGCCTCTCCGGGCGAGCGGGGTCCTATGAGCAGTTCTTC | CASSLSGRAGSYEQFF
. | 11 | TRBJ2-4 | TRBV30 | . | TGTGCCTGGAGTGTAGAACAGGTTCAGTACTTC | CAWSVEQVQYF
TRBD2 | 17 | TRBJ2-1 | TRBV19 | . | TGTGCCAGCCTTACTAGCGGGAGGGAGAGCTCCTACAATGAGCAGTTCTTC | CASLTSGRESSYNEQFF
. | 13 | TRBJ2-3 | TRBV19 | . | TGTGCCATTAAGATTACAGGCACAGATACGCAGTATTTT | CAIKITGTDTQYF
. | 17 | TRBJ2-3 | TRBV7-2 | . | TGTGCCAGCAGCACCGGCGGACATAGCTCCCCCCGGGATACGCAGTATTTT | CASSTGGHSSPRDTQYF
. | 14 | TRBJ2-2 | TRBV19 | . | TGTGCCAGTAACCCGACAGGTCGCACCGGGGAGCTGTTTTTT | CASNPTGRTGELFF
TRBD2 | 15 | TRBJ2-5 | TRBV10-3 | . | TGTGCCATCAGGTTGCGGGAGGCGTGGAGAGAGACCCAGTACTTC | CAIRLREAWRETQYF
. | 14 | TRBJ2-7 | TRBV6-1 | . | TGTGCCAGCACCTGGGGCAGGCCACACTACGAGCAGTACTTC | CASTWGRPHYEQYF
TRBD1 | 14 | TRBJ2-7 | TRBV6-5 | . | TGTGCCAGCAGTAGTGACAGGGGGCCATACGAGCAGTACTTC | CASSSDRGPYEQYF
TRBD2 | 14 | TRBJ2-3 | TRBV7-3 | once | TGTGCCAGCAGTCGAGAGGGACTAGCGGGTACGCAGTATTTT | CASSREGLAGTQYF
. | 14 | TRBJ2-1 | TRBV4-3 | . | TGCGCCAGCAGCCAAGACGCAGGGTTGGCTGAGCAGTTCTTC | CASSQDAGLAEQFF
TRBD2 | 19 | TRBJ2-1 | TRBV4-2 | . | TGTGCCAGCAGCTCTTACTTTGGACTAGCGGGAGGGCCTAGCAATGAGCAGTTCTTC | CASSSYFGLAGGPSNEQFF
. | 15 | TRBJ1-3 | TRBV6-6 | . | TGTGCCAGCAGTTACGGGACGGCCTCTGGAAACACCATATATTTT | CASSYGTASGNTIYF
TRBD2 | 16 | TRBJ2-1 | TRBV28 | . | TGTGCCAGCGGACTACTTGGGCGGGAGGTTATTCATGAGCAGTTCTTC | CASGLLGREVIHEQFF
. | 15 | TRBJ2-1 | TRBV19 | . | TGTGCCAGTAGTCCAAGTGCCAGGGCCTACAATGAGCAGTTCTTC | CASSPSARAYNEQFF
. | 15 | TRBJ2-7 | TRBV19 | . | TGTGCCAGTAGTACGGGACCCCCGGGCCGCGCCGAGCAGTACTTC | CASSTGPPGRAEQYF
TRBD2 | 17 | TRBJ2-2 | TRBV15 | . | TGTGCCACCAGCACCGGGCTAGCGGGGCCGTATACCGGGGAGCTGTTTTTT | CATSTGLAGPYTGELFF
. | 12 | TRBJ2-7 | TRBV28 | . | TGTGCCAGCAGCCCGGCGGGATACGAGCAGTACTTC | CASSPAGYEQYF
TRBD1 | 14 | TRBJ1-5 | TRBV27 | . | TGTGCCAGCAGGCCGGGACAGGGCTCTCAGCCCCAGCATTTT | CASRPGQGSQPQHF
. | 16 | TRBJ2-2 | TRBV27 | . | TGTGCCAGCAGTTTACACAGACTTTCGAACACCGGGGAGCTGTTTTTT | CASSLHRLSNTGELFF
. | 15 | TRBJ1-5 | TRBV7-9 | . | TGTGCCAGCAGCTTATACGGGACACCTAATCAGCCCCAGCATTTT | CASSLYGTPNQPQHF
TRBD2 | 16 | TRBJ2-5 | TRBV19 | . | TGTGCCAGTAGTCGGACTAGCGGGAGGGCCTGGGAGACCCAGTACTTC | CASSRTSGRAWETQYF
TRBD2 | 22 | TRBJ2-2 | TRBV9 | . | TGTGCCAGCAGCCCCCGAGGAAAGGCAGGGGGCGGGACTAGCGAGAACACCGGGGAGCTGTTTTTT | CASSPRGKAGGGTSENTGELFF
TRBD1 | 19 | TRBJ1-1 | TRBV28 | . | TGTGCCAGCAGTTCATTCTCAAACAGACAGGGAAATATGAACACTGAAGCTTTCTTT | CASSSFSNRQGNMNTEAFF
. | 15 | TRBJ2-5 | TRBV11-3 | . | TGTGCCAGCAGCTCCCGTCAGGGGGGTTACGAGACCCAGTACTTC | CASSSRQGGYETQYF
TRBD1 | 16 | TRBJ1-5 | TRBV7-9 | . | TGTGCCAGCAGCTTAGAAACAGGGGGTTGGAGTCAGCCCCAGCATTTT | CASSLETGGWSQPQHF
. | 11 | TRBJ1-4 | TRBV30 | . | TGTGCCTGGAGCGATAACTCTGACCTGTTTTTT | CAWSDNSDLFF
. | 14 | TRBJ2-2 | TRBV19 | . | TGTGCCAGTAGTGTTTATATGAACACCGGGGAGCTGTTTTTT | CASSVYMNTGELFF
TRBD2 | 18 | TRBJ2-1 | TRBV4-3 | . | TGCGCCAGCAGTTTACTAGCGGGAGAAGGAACAGTTGACAATGAGCAGTTCTTC | CASSLLAGEGTVDNEQFF